The 22 T cell receptor beta chains in this list originate from one sample, sequenced in a study of T cells in Graves' hyperthyroidism and ophthalmopathy. It was RNA transcripts that yielded the amplified TCR beta CDR3 regions. The TCR CDR3 was amplified in a first-round RT-PCR using the HTBI primer set. Each CDR3 protein is one row after TCRdb ran MiXCR on the multiplex PCR reads. The top ten hold approximately 35% of the sample, which has fewer than 400,000 distinct CDR3 sequences, roughly 17% seen once. Sequencing was carried out using blood. These receptors were obtained from a man aged 30 to 45 with Graves' hyperthyroidism.

The gene calls are TRBV15 and TRBJ1-4; D perhaps matches TRBD1 (5 bases). CDR1 is LNHNV, CDR2 YYDKDF, per germline (reference sequence). Deletions cut 6 bases from V and 8 bases from J, with 19 bases between. This CDR3 has 15 amino acids. In DNA form, the CDR3 reads TGTGCCACCAGACCTGGGGGGGGGGAAGGCGAAAAACTGTTTTTT. It yields the protein CATRPGGGEGEKLFF.

This clonotype was detected ten times or more. The V and J genes are TRBV12-3 or TRBV12-4 and TRBJ2-7, with D possibly matching TRBD2 (5 bases). Trimming took off 9 bases at V and 3 bases at J, with 18 bases between the two ends. The CDR3 has 14 amino acids. Here the CDR3 DNA reads TGTGCCAGTGCGCGGGCCGAATCTTACTACGAGCAGTACTTC. Amino acids: CASARAESYYEQYF.

The chain employs TRBV4-2 and TRBJ1-3; D is ambiguous. CDR1 is LGHNA, CDR2 YNFKEQ, per germline. With 0 bases removed from V and 8 bases from J, the gap between germline ends came to 11 bases. This CDR3 spans 14 amino acids. CDR3 protein: CASSQESGRYTIYF. CDR3 nucleotide sequence: TGTGCCAGCAGCCAAGAATCCGGGAGATACACCATATATTTT.

This rearrangement joins TRBV6-1 to TRBJ1-1; D may be TRBD1 (6 bases). Deletions cut 7 bases from V and 4 bases from J, with 16 bases between. Germline CDR1 reads MNHNS; CDR2 reads SASEGT. The CDR3 extends over 14 amino acids. The CDR3 sequence: CASILQGSATEAFF. The DNA of the CDR3 is TGTGCCAGCATTCTACAGGGTAGTGCCACTGAAGCTTTCTTT.

In this sample, this clonotype turned up many times. The CDR3, as DNA: TGTGCCAGCAGCTTAAACGGGCGAATGAACACTGAAGCTTTCTTT. It yields the protein CASSLNGRMNTEAFF. J is TRBJ1-1 and V is TRBV7-3; D gene unclear. This CDR3 comprises 15 residues. Germline CDR1 and CDR2: SGHTA and FQGTGA. Trimming left V 1 base short and J 0 bases short, with 9 bases between.

This clonotype was detected ten times or more. V is TRBV12-5 and J is TRBJ1-2, with D maybe TRBD1 (6 bases). Trimming shortened V by 6 bases and J by 2 bases, and 16 bases separated the two germline ends. The CDR3 runs 15 residues. Germline V gene lookup returns CDR1 LGHNT and CDR2 FRNRAP. CDR3 DNA sequence: TGTGCTAGTGGCTCTTCTTTGGGGGCAAACTATGGCTACACCTTC. This gives the protein CASGSSLGANYGYTF.

The table lists this clonotype with a few counts. In nucleotides, the CDR3 is TGTGCCAGCATAGGGACGCCAGGATTCTATGGCTACACCTTC. It is translated as CASIGTPGFYGYTF. J is TRBJ1-2 and V is TRBV6-1; possibly TRBD1 for D (5 bases). The length of the CDR3 is 14 residues. V dropped 7 bases and J dropped 4 bases, with 16 bases sitting between them. Germline V lookup: CDR1 MNHNS, CDR2 SASEGT.

In this sample, this clonotype turned up many times. The J gene is TRBJ1-2, the V gene TRBV28; D is possibly TRBD1 (5 bases). Between the trimmed V and J ends, which lost 1 base and 4 bases, there was a span of 13 bases. There are 15 residues in the CDR3. CDR1 and CDR2 (germline): MDHEN, SYDVKM. As DNA, the CDR3 is TGTGCCAGCAGTTTATCCTTGGGGGGTAGCTATGGCTACACCTTC. It translates to CASSLSLGGSYGYTF.

This clonotype was observed many times. The chain combines TRBV3-1 with TRBJ2-7; D is unresolved. Trimming pared 0 bases from V and 3 bases from J, leaving 12 bases between. Per germline, CDR1 LGHDT and CDR2 YNNKEL (reference sequence). The CDR3 loop spans 15 amino acids. The CDR3 region is CASSQDGSSLYEQYF. The CDR3 DNA follows: TGTGCCAGCAGCCAAGACGGTAGTTCTCTCTACGAGCAGTACTTC.

The V call is TRBV29-1, the J call TRBJ1-1, with TRBD1 matching 7 bases. The germline gives CDR1 SQVTM, CDR2 ANQGSEA. The CDR3 is 11 residues long. After removal of 8 bases from V and 3 bases from J, the junction contained 3 bases not matched to a gene. The CDR3 sequence is CSYRGHTEAFF. The DNA of the CDR3 is TGCAGCTACAGGGGTCACACTGAAGCTTTCTTT.

At least ten counts were recorded for this clonotype. This rearrangement joins TRBV28 to TRBJ2-3, with unresolved D. Germline-derived CDR1 and CDR2 are MDHEN and SYDVKM. CDR3 length: 17 amino acids. Trimming stripped 3 bases from V and 2 bases from J, with 18 bases between. CDR3: CASSFPLLVSSTDTQYF. The CDR3 coding sequence is TGTGCCAGCAGTTTCCCTCTGCTAGTATCATCCACAGATACGCAGTATTTT.

This clonotype was recorded at least ten times. The genes are TRBV6-5 and TRBJ1-1; no firm D call. The CDR3 covers 13 residues. Trimming cost V 0 bases and J 4 bases, with 6 bases left between them. Germline CDR1 reads MNHEY; CDR2 reads SVGAGI. The CDR3 sequence is CASSYSMGTEAFF. The CDR3 coding sequence is TGTGCCAGCAGTTACTCGATGGGCACTGAAGCTTTCTTT.

This clonotype turned up a few times. The chain carries TRBV7-9 and TRBJ2-1; no reliable D call. Trimming took off 3 bases at V and 9 bases at J, with 9 bases between the two ends. Germline values: CDR1 SEHNR, CDR2 FQNEAQ (reference sequence). CDR3 size: 12 residues. The CDR3 DNA reads TGTGCCAGCAGCTTTCCCGCACGTGAGCAGTTCTTC. This codes for CASSFPAREQFF.

At least ten counts were recorded for this clonotype. The V and J genes are TRBV18 and TRBJ2-7, with a possible D match to TRBD2 (6 bases). The V end was cut by 6 bases, the J end by 0 bases, with 15 bases between. Germline CDR1 and CDR2: KGHSH and LQKENI. CDR3 length equals 15 residues. CDR3 sequence: CASSGGASDSYEQYF. CDR3 bases: TGTGCCAGCTCCGGCGGCGCTAGCGACTCCTACGAGCAGTACTTC.

This clonotype was seen ten or more times. The rearrangement joins TRBV5-5 to TRBJ1-5, with D hard to call. The CDR3 extends over 13 amino acids. V lost 0 bases and J 4 bases, leaving 5 bases between the germline ends. CDR1 is SGHKS, CDR2 YYEKEE, per germline (reference sequence). The CDR3, as DNA: TGTGCCAGCAGCTTGGGACTAAATCAGCCCCAGCATTTT. This encodes CASSLGLNQPQHF.

This clonotype showed up just a few times. The gene calls are TRBV5-4 and TRBJ1-1; D call uncertain. The germline V gene has CDR1 SGHNT and CDR2 YYREEE (reference sequence). This CDR3 region has 15 residues. V shed 1 base and J shed 3 bases, with 13 bases lying between them. CDR3 bases: TGTGCCAGCAGCTTGTTTTCGCCCTGGGACACTGAAGCTTTCTTT. Protein sequence: CASSLFSPWDTEAFF. Based on the CDR3 plus reference TRBV5-4 and TRBJ1-1, the full variable domain is ETGVTQSPTHLIKTRGQQVTLRCSSQSGHNTVSWYQQALGQGPQFIFQYYREEENGRGNFPPRFSGLQFPNYSSELNVNALELDDSALYLCASSLFSPWDTEAFFGQGTRLTVV.

This clonotype was detected a few times. This chain links TRBV27 with TRBJ2-1, with TRBD2 matching over 12 bases. V dropped 7 bases and J dropped 9; count of bases not matched to a gene: 16. CDR1 and CDR2 from the germline V gene are MNHEY and SMNVEV (reference sequence). This CDR3 spans 17 amino acids. The DNA for the CDR3 is TGTGCCAGCACGCCCTTAAGCGGGGCTAGCGGGAGGGTTGAGCAGTTCTTC. Its translation: CASTPLSGASGRVEQFF.

The table lists this clonotype with many counts. This chain connects TRBV11-3 to TRBJ1-1; the D gene is possibly TRBD1 (6 bases). From germline, CDR1 is SGHNT and CDR2 YENEEA. The V end was cut by 3 bases, the J end by 3 bases, with 14 bases between. The CDR3 sequence is 15 residues long. The CDR3 nucleotides are TGTGCCAGCAGCTTCCGTACAGGGTTTGACACTGAAGCTTTCTTT. This codes for CASSFRTGFDTEAFF.

The V and J genes are TRBV20-1 and TRBJ1-2; 9 bases are a match to TRBD1. Germline V lookup: CDR1 DFQATT, CDR2 SNEGSKA (reference sequence). The CDR3 consists of 13 residues. V was clipped by 0 bases and J by 6 bases; unmatched bases: 2. CDR3 amino acids: CSARDRTGDGYTF. The CDR3 nucleotides are TGCAGTGCTAGAGATCGGACAGGGGATGGCTACACCTTC.

The chain has TRBV20-1 and TRBJ2-3; 10 bases agree with TRBD2. CDR1 and CDR2 (germline): DFQATT, SNEGSKA (reference sequence). The length of the CDR3 is 17 residues. The V segment lost 6 bases and the J segment 2 bases; nucleotides outside the gene matches: 14. Here the CDR3 reads CSANAQTGLAVTDTQYF. CDR3 coding DNA: TGCAGTGCCAACGCCCAGACTGGACTAGCGGTCACAGATACGCAGTATTTT.

This clonotype was detected many times. V is TRBV6-1 and J is TRBJ2-1; the D gene is possibly TRBD2 (5 bases). The germline gives CDR1 MNHNS, CDR2 SASEGT. The CDR3 totals 14 residues. V gave up 8 bases and J gave up 9 bases, with 20 bases separating them. The CDR3 nucleotides read TGTGCCAGCGGGCCTGGGGTCGGGATGGGTGAGCAGTTCTTC. Translated: CASGPGVGMGEQFF.

This clonotype was picked up many times. The chain joins TRBV5-1 to TRBJ1-1; a weak D match, TRBD1 (5 bases). V was shortened by 2 bases and J by 5 bases, with 16 bases between the two germline ends. This CDR3 comprises 15 residues. Per germline, CDR1 SGHRS and CDR2 YFSETQ. This chain's CDR3 is CASSFDPGTTTEAFF. CDR3 nucleotides: TGCGCCAGCAGCTTCGATCCCGGGACGACGACTGAAGCTTTCTTT.